The sequence of this T cell receptor (beta chain) was determined in a study of control samples from healthy donors and cancer patients. Clones were read by immunoSEQ multiplex PCR, and TCRdb kept only the in-frame ones, dropping some. The table lists 25,000 to 35,000 clones, 91% of them singletons, with around 12% in the top ten. This CDR3 contains 14 residues. The germline V gene encodes CDR1 SNHLY and CDR2 FYNNEI. V lost 6 bases and J lost 4; bases outside the gene matches: 7. Specimen: PBMCs. The receptor was derived from a man in his forties or fifties with lung cancer. V is TRBV2 and J is TRBJ1-2; 8 bases agree with TRBD1. CDR3 coding DNA: TGTGCCAGCAGCGCAGGGGGCCCCAGCTATGGCTACACCTTC. The encoded protein is CASSAGGPSYGYTF. Together with reference TRBV2 and TRBJ1-2, the CDR3 gives the full variable domain: EPEVTQTPSHQVTQMGQEVILRCVPISNHLYFYWYRQILGQKVEFLVSFYNNEISEKSEIFDDQFSVERPDGSNFTLKIRSTKLEDSAMYFCASSAGGPSYGYTFGSGTRLTVV.